The count of the clone carrying this TCR beta chain is one. Terminally differentiated effector memory CD45RA+ cells were excluded by CCR7 positive selection of CD45RO-negative cells. The study enrolled healthy HIV-negative adults without recent acute infections or vaccinations as donors. This entry belongs to a study of shared clonotypes between healthy human individuals. Repertoires were generated with immunoSEQ multiplex PCR, while TCRdb's copy carries only in-frame clones and drops some. The data hold hundreds of thousands of clones, with about 95% observed a single time. Sequences were obtained from naive CD8+ T cells sorted from blood. The sequence was obtained from a woman aged 25 to 45 in good health.

Here the CDR3 DNA reads TGTGCCAGCAATTCCCTCACCGGACAGACTAGTCAAGAGACCCAGTACTTC. Translating it yields CASNSLTGQTSQETQYF. This rearrangement joins TRBV28 to TRBJ2-5; D is tentatively TRBD1 or TRBD2 (6 bases each). V was shortened by 7 bases and J by 2 bases, with 23 bases between the two germline ends. There are 17 residues in the CDR3. The germline V gene has CDR1 MDHEN and CDR2 SYDVKM.